This T cell receptor beta chain was captured in a study of shared clonotypes between healthy human individuals. Trimming took off 0 bases at V and 1 base at J, with 6 bases between the two ends. CDR1 and CDR2 (germline): MNHEY, SVGAGI. The CDR3 is 14 amino acids. Every immunoSEQ plate was one replicate of a subset's evenly spread DNA. Only in-frame clones appear in the TCRdb table, and some are missing; sequencing was by immunoSEQ multiplex PCR. The data show 450,000 to 500,000 clones, over 70% seen once. The chain recombines TRBV6-5 with TRBJ1-1; D ambiguous. What was sequenced was PBMCs. This TCR came from a woman between 35 and 50 years old in good health. Some clones in this sample may be carry-over from other donors' samples. CDR3 DNA sequence: TGTGCCAGCAGTTACTCGGGCAGGAACACTGAAGCTTTCTTT. Its translation: CASSYSGRNTEAFF.